Listed here are 14 T cell receptor beta chains from one sample, sequenced in a study of CD8+ T cells in alopecia areata. Following RNA extraction, reverse transcription yielded cDNA that acted as the sequencing template. Using immunoSEQ multiplex PCR, the repertoire was profiled, and TCRdb retains in-frame clones only, with some absent. The sample lists approximately 91,000 clones; 35% to 50% were seen once. Sequenced: CD4+ T cells sorted from blood. All receptors come from a human donor with alopecia areata.

The CDR3 loop reads CAWSRGPTVYYGYTF. CDR3 coding DNA: TGTGCCTGGAGTAGAGGTCCCACAGTCTACTATGGCTACACCTTC. The chain uses TRBV30 and TRBJ1-2; D is undetermined. Germline V gene data show CDR1 as GTSNPN and CDR2 as SVGIG (reference sequence). The V gene lost 2 bases and the J gene lost 3 bases, with 16 bases spanning the gap. The CDR3 sequence is 15 residues long.

The chain combines TRBV5-4 with TRBJ1-2, with D hard to call. Germline values: CDR1 SGHNT, CDR2 YYREEE (reference sequence). CDR3 length: 14 residues. Deletions cut 2 bases from V and 0 bases from J, with 8 bases between. The CDR3 DNA is TGTGCCAGCAGCTTCATGGGTACTAACTATGGCTACACCTTC. As protein: CASSFMGTNYGYTF.

The CDR3 region has the DNA TGTGCCAGCACCACCACAATCGGCGAGCAGTACTTC. It translates to CASTTTIGEQYF. V usage is TRBV28 and J usage is TRBJ2-7; the D is unclear. With 7 bases removed from V and 6 bases from J, the gap between germline ends came to 13 bases. The CDR3 totals 12 residues. Looked up from germline, CDR1 is MDHEN and CDR2 is SYDVKM.

The J gene is TRBJ2-2, the V gene TRBV5-1; D not certain. Trimming left V 0 bases short and J 0 bases short, with 9 bases between. Germline values: CDR1 SGHRS, CDR2 YFSETQ. This CDR3 region has 16 residues. DNA of the CDR3: TGCGCCAGCAGCTTGGGTCCAGCGTCGAACACCGGGGAGCTGTTTTTT. Residues: CASSLGPASNTGELFF.

The J gene is TRBJ2-1, the V gene TRBV29-1; 7 bases agree with TRBD1. The CDR3 covers 14 residues. Germline V gene data show CDR1 as SQVTM and CDR2 as ANQGSEA. After removal of 1 base from V and 7 bases from J, the junction contained 7 bases not matched to a gene. The CDR3 DNA sequence: TGCAGCGTTGAAGCGCCGGGACAGAAGAATGAGCAGTTCTTC. Translated: CSVEAPGQKNEQFF.

J is TRBJ1-5 and V is TRBV7-2; 8 nucleotides align to TRBD1. Trimming at V came to 5 bases and at J to 6 bases, leaving 3 bases not matched to a gene. Per germline, CDR1 SGHTA and CDR2 FQGNSA. This CDR3 spans 13 amino acids. The CDR3 region has the DNA TGTGCCAGCAGCCCGGACAGGGCTCAGCCCCAGCATTTT. Translating gives CASSPDRAQPQHF.

This clone is a singleton in its sample. The rearrangement joins TRBV29-1 to TRBJ1-1, with D perhaps matching TRBD1 (5 bases). CDR1 is SQVTM, CDR2 ANQGSEA, per germline. The CDR3 is 17 amino acids. The ends were cut back, 0 bases at V and 1 base at J, with 18 bases in the middle. The CDR3 DNA follows: TGCAGCGTTGAAGAGTCAGGGTCCGGACATCAGAACACTGAAGCTTTCTTT. Residues: CSVEESGSGHQNTEAFF.

This clone was recorded only once. The chain links TRBV29-1 to TRBJ1-1, with D perhaps matching TRBD1 (5 bases). Germline loops: CDR1 SQVTM, CDR2 ANQGSEA. The CDR3 has 13 amino acids. V gave up 7 bases and J gave up 2 bases, with 14 bases separating them. The CDR3 loop is CSADVGQNTEAFF. In nucleotides, the CDR3 is TGCAGCGCTGATGTGGGGCAAAACACTGAAGCTTTCTTT. Combining the CDR3 with reference TRBV29-1 and TRBJ1-1 gives the whole variable domain SAVISQKPSRDICQRGTSLTIQCQVDSQVTMMFWYRQQPGQSLTLIATANQGSEATYESGFVIDKFPISRPNLTFSTLTVSNMSPEDSSIYLCSADVGQNTEAFFGQGTRLTVV.

This clone was recorded a few times. The CDR3 bases are TGCAGTGCCATAAAAGAGGATACGCAGTATTTT. Its translation: CSAIKEDTQYF. This chain uses TRBV20-1 with TRBJ2-3; no definite D call. Germline V gene sequence: CDR1 DFQATT, CDR2 SNEGSKA (reference sequence). This CDR3 spans 11 amino acids. Trimming removed 6 bases from V and 6 bases from J, with 10 bases in between.

This clone was observed a few times. V gene TRBV28 combines with J gene TRBJ2-1; 14 bases are shared with TRBD2. Trimming removed 6 bases from V and 0 bases from J; junction bases left unmatched: 4. Germline V gene data show CDR1 as MDHEN and CDR2 as SYDVKM. CDR3 size: 17 residues. CDR3 sequence reads: CASRGTSGRLSYNEQFF. Written as DNA, the CDR3 is TGTGCCAGCAGGGGGACTAGCGGGAGACTCTCCTACAATGAGCAGTTCTTC.

This clone was recorded a few times. This sequence joins TRBV13 and TRBJ2-7, with D unresolved. Trimming cost V 2 bases and J 3 bases, with 5 bases left between them. The CDR3 is made up of 12 amino acids. The V gene's germline CDR1 is PRHDT and CDR2 FYEKMQ (reference sequence). CDR3 protein: CASSLFGYEQYF. The CDR3 nucleotides read TGTGCCAGCAGCTTATTTGGCTACGAGCAGTACTTC. The full variable domain, with the rest looked up from reference TRBV13 and TRBJ2-7, is AAGVIQSPRHLIKEKRETATLKCYPIPRHDTVYWYQQGPGQDPQFLISFYEKMQSDKGSIPDRFSAQQFSDYHSELNMSSLELGDSALYFCASSLFGYEQYFGPGTRLTVT.

CDR3 in DNA: TGTGCCAACGTACCGGGACAGGGAAACACCATATATTTT. Residues: CANVPGQGNTIYF. The chain employs TRBV27 and TRBJ1-3; 7 positions agree with TRBD1. Germline V gives CDR1 MNHEY, CDR2 SMNVEV (reference sequence). Trimming cost V 10 bases and J 4 bases; bases outside gene matches: 7. This CDR3 is 13 amino acids long.

This chain uses TRBV29-1 with TRBJ2-4, with 8 positions matching TRBD1. The V gene end was trimmed by 4 bases and the J gene end by 1 base; junction bases not matched to a gene: 3. Germline V lookup: CDR1 SQVTM, CDR2 ANQGSEA. CDR3 length: 14 amino acids. The CDR3 sequence: CSVAGGFAKNIQYF. The DNA of the CDR3 is TGCAGCGTTGCAGGGGGCTTTGCCAAAAACATTCAGTACTTC.

This clone was seen a handful of times. The V gene is TRBV29-1, the J gene TRBJ2-3; D is ambiguous. Germline lookup yields CDR1 SQVTM and CDR2 ANQGSEA. The CDR3 has 10 amino acids. Trimming pared 3 bases from V and 14 bases from J, leaving 12 bases between. CDR3: CSVDVGPAYF. The DNA of the CDR3 is TGCAGCGTTGATGTTGGTCCGGCGTATTTT.